These T cell receptor beta chains were read from a single sample in a study of T-cell memory formation after mild COVID-19. TCRdb reprocessed the 5' RACE reads with MiXCR, giving one entry per CDR3 protein. The data contain more than 250,000 distinct CDR3 sequences, under 20% of them singletons. The sequencing sample was made of PBMCs or a T cell subset sorted from them (not recorded which). The receptor source for this set is a man between 18 and 29 years old who had mild COVID-19 (a few samples of this study predate the infection). Cell type and time point are not known. Each CDR3 is given with its conserved first and last residue. D genes are given only for firm matches. Where a row states a size, it is once, few, many or the class of an expanded clone; other rows omit it.

d_gene | j_gene | abundance | v_gene | CDR3aa | CDR3nt
- | TRBJ2-3 | - | TRBV5-5 | CASSSTYTQYF | TGTGCCAGCAGCTCGACCTATACGCAGTATTTT
TRBD1 | TRBJ1-4 | - | TRBV9 | CASSSGGRYNEKLFF | TGTGCCAGCAGCTCAGGGGGCAGATATAATGAAAAACTGTTTTTT
- | TRBJ2-5 | few | TRBV5-1 | CASSLRPEGVGQETQYF | TGCGCCAGCAGCTTGCGCCCTGAGGGGGTAGGCCAAGAGACCCAGTACTTC
- | TRBJ1-1 | - | TRBV30 | CCYDEAFF | TGTTGTTATGATGAAGCTTTCTTT
TRBD1 | TRBJ2-7 | few | TRBV19 | CASSRLSGGYEQYF | TGTGCCAGTAGCCGCCTGTCAGGGGGCTACGAGCAGTACTTC
- | TRBJ1-2 | - | TRBV2 | CASSEDRDHGYTF | TGTGCCAGCAGTGAAGACAGGGATCATGGCTACACCTTC
TRBD1 | TRBJ2-7 | many | TRBV4-3 | CASSPQGAKGEQYF | TGCGCCAGCAGCCCGCAGGGGGCCAAGGGCGAGCAGTACTTC
- | TRBJ1-2 | few | TRBV20-1 | CSASPGGGFDYGYTF | TGCAGTGCTAGTCCCGGCGGGGGCTTCGACTATGGCTACACCTTC
- | TRBJ1-1 | many | TRBV4-3 | CASSQVLGGSGTEAFF | TGCGCCAGCAGCCAAGTGTTGGGGGGAAGCGGCACTGAAGCTTTCTTT
TRBD1 | TRBJ1-5 | - | TRBV6-1 | CASSAGTGPQPQHF | TGTGCCAGCAGTGCCGGGACAGGGCCTCAGCCCCAGCATTTT
TRBD2 | TRBJ2-3 | - | TRBV20-1 | CSGASGGVDTQYF | TGCAGTGGGGCTAGCGGGGGGGTAGATACGCAGTATTTT
- | TRBJ2-6 | few | TRBV19 | CASRVTGSGANVLTF | TGTGCCAGTAGGGTCACAGGGTCTGGGGCCAACGTCCTGACTTTC
- | TRBJ2-7 | - | TRBV4-3 | CASSQEDRYEQYF | TGCGCCAGCAGCCAAGAAGATAGGTACGAGCAGTACTTC
TRBD1 | TRBJ1-2 | few | TRBV6-2/TRBV6-3 | CASTVTGQIYGYTF | TGTGCCAGCACCGTGACGGGACAGATCTATGGCTACACCTTC
- | TRBJ2-1 | few | TRBV4-3 | CASSQDRGWGEQFF | TGCGCCAGCAGCCAAGATCGAGGGTGGGGTGAGCAGTTCTTC
- | TRBJ2-3 | - | TRBV28 | CASSLNFADTQYF | TGTGCCAGCAGTTTGAACTTCGCAGATACGCAGTATTTT
TRBD1 | TRBJ2-1 | few | TRBV5-5 | CASTTPGQGSYNEQFF | TGTGCCAGCACCACCCCGGGACAGGGGTCCTACAATGAGCAGTTCTTC
- | TRBJ1-1 | many | TRBV12-3/TRBV12-4 | CASSMEPLRSTEAFF | TGTGCCAGCAGTATGGAACCACTCAGGAGCACTGAAGCTTTCTTT
- | TRBJ2-5 | - | TRBV12-3/TRBV12-4 | CASRGGAAGETQYF | TGTGCCTCCCGGGGCGGGGCTGCAGGGGAGACCCAGTACTTC
TRBD1 | TRBJ2-3 | - | TRBV5-1 | CASNPGQGTQYF | TGCGCCAGCAACCCGGGACAGGGCACGCAGTATTTT
TRBD1 | TRBJ1-2 | - | TRBV29-1 | CSVMVTGLLRYGYTF | TGCAGCGTTATGGTGACAGGGCTTCTCCGGTATGGCTACACCTTC
TRBD1 | TRBJ2-7 | - | TRBV25-1 | CASSAFEDRGYEQYF | TGTGCCAGCAGCGCCTTTGAGGACAGGGGTTACGAGCAGTACTTC
- | TRBJ2-1 | few | TRBV5-1 | CASSLTGRGEQFF | TGCGCCAGCAGCTTGACAGGGCGAGGTGAGCAGTTCTTC
- | TRBJ2-2 | few | TRBV20-1 | CGSATGTGELFF | TGCGGCTCCGCCACCGGCACCGGGGAGCTGTTTTTT
- | TRBJ2-5 | few | TRBV5-1 | CASSLTGPFQYF | TGCGCCAGCAGCTTGACGGGCCCATTCCAGTACTTC
- | TRBJ2-1 | few | TRBV6-2/TRBV6-3 | CASSYGRSNSYNEQFF | TGTGCCAGCAGTTACGGTCGGTCGAACTCCTACAATGAGCAGTTCTTC
- | TRBJ1-5 | few | TRBV6-5 | CASSYWRRPPQHF | TGTGCCAGCAGTTACTGGAGACGGCCTCCCCAGCATTTT
- | TRBJ2-2 | few | TRBV6-5 | CASSYPRGRELFF | TGTGCCAGCAGTTACCCTCGCGGCCGGGAGCTGTTTTTT
- | TRBJ1-4 | - | TRBV4-2 | CASSPRTRQNPEKLFF | TGTGCCAGCAGCCCGAGGACCCGCCAGAATCCTGAAAAACTGTTTTTT
TRBD2 | TRBJ2-5 | - | TRBV20-1 | CSAREQGLAGSPHF | TGCAGTGCTAGAGAACAGGGACTAGCGGGGAGCCCTCACTTC
TRBD2 | TRBJ2-1 | few | TRBV18 | CASSPPSGGGDEQFF | TGTGCCAGCTCACCACCGAGCGGGGGGGGCGATGAGCAGTTCTTC
- | TRBJ2-3 | many | TRBV4-3 | CASSQDPGDTQYF | TGCGCCAGCAGCCAAGATCCGGGAGATACGCAGTATTTT
- | TRBJ1-5 | once | TRBV4-1 | CASSQGFSEDQPQHF | TGCGCCAGCAGCCAAGGATTTTCGGAGGATCAGCCCCAGCATTTT